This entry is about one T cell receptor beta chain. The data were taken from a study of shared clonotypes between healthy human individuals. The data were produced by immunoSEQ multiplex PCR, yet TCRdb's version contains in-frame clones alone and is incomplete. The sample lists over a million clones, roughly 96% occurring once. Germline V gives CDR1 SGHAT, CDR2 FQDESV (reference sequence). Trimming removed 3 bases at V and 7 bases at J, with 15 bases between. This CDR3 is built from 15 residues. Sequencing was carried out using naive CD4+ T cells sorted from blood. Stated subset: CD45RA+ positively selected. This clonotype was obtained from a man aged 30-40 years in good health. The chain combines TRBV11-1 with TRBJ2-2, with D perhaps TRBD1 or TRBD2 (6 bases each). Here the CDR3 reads CASSFKTGANGELFF. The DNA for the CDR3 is TGTGCCAGCAGCTTCAAGACGGGGGCTAACGGGGAGCTGTTTTTT.